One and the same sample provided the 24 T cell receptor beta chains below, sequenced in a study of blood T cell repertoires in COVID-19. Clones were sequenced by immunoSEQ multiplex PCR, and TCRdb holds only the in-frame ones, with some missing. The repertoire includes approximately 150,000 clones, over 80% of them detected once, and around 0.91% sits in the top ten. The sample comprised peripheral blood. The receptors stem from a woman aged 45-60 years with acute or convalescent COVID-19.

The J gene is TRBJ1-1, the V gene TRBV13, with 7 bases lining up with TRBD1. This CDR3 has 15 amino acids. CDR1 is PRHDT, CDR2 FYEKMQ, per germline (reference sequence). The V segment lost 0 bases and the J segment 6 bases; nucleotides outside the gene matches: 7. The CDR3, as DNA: TGTGCCAGCAGCTTAGGCCGACAGGGTAAGGCTGAAGCTTTCTTT. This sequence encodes CASSLGRQGKAEAFF.

CDR3 amino acids: CASSWGGAYEQYF. In nucleotides, the CDR3 is TGTGCCAGCAGCTGGGGGGGGGCATACGAGCAGTACTTC. This rearrangement joins TRBV7-6 to TRBJ2-7, with D maybe TRBD2 (7 bases). With 4 bases removed from V and 4 bases from J, the gap between germline ends came to 11 bases. The CDR3 has 13 amino acids. The V gene's germline CDR1 is SGHVS and CDR2 FNYEAQ.

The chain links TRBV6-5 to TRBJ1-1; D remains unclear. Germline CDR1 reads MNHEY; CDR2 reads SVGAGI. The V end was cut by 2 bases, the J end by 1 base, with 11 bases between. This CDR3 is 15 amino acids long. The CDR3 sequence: CASSYLPGKNTEAFF. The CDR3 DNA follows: TGTGCCAGCAGTTACCTGCCGGGAAAGAACACTGAAGCTTTCTTT.

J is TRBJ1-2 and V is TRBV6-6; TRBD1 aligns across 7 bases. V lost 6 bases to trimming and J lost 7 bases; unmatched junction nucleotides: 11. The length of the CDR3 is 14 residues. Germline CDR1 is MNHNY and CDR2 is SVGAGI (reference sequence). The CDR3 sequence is CASRPIEGAPGYTF. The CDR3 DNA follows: TGTGCCAGCAGACCTATTGAGGGGGCCCCTGGCTACACCTTC.

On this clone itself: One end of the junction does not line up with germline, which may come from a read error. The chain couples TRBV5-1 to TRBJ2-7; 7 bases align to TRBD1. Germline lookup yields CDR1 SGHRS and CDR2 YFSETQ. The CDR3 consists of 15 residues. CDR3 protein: CASSARQGYSHEQYF. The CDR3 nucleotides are TGCGCCAGCAGCGCCCGACAGGGCTACTCCCACGAGCAGTACTTC. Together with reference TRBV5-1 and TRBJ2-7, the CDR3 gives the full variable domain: KAGVTQTPRYLIKTRGQQVTLSCSPISGHRSVSWYQQTPGQGLQFLFEYFSETQRNKGNFPGRFSGRQFSNSRSEMNVSTLELGDSALYLCASSARQGYSHEQYFGPGTRLTVT.

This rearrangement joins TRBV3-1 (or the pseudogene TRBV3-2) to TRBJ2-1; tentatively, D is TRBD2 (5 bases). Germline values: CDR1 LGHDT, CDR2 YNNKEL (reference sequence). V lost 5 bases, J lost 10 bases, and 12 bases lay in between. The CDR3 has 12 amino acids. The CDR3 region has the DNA TGTGCCAGCAGCGAAGTTCCGGGGGAGCAGTTCTTC. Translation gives CASSEVPGEQFF.

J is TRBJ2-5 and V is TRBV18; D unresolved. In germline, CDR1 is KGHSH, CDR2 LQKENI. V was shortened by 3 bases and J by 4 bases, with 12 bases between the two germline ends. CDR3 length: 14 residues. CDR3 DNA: TGTGCCAGCTCACCGGGTCGTGGAGCAGAGACCCAGTACTTC. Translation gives CASSPGRGAETQYF.

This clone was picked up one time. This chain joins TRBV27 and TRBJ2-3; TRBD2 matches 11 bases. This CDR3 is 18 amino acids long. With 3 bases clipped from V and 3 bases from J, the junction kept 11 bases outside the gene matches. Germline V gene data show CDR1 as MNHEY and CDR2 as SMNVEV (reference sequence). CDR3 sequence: CASSFRAVASGRTDTQYF. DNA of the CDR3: TGTGCCAGCAGTTTTAGGGCGGTTGCTAGCGGGAGGACAGATACGCAGTATTTT.

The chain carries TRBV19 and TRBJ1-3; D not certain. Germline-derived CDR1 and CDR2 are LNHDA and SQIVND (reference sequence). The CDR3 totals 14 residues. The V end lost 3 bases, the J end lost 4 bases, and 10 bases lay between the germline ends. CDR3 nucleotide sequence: TGTGCCAGTAGTATCCCGGAGAGAGGAAACACCATATATTTT. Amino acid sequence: CASSIPERGNTIYF.

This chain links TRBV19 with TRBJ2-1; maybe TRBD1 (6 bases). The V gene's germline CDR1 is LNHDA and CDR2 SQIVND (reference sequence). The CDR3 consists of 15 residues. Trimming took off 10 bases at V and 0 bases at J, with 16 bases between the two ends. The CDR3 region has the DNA TGTGCCACCACCACAGGGCCGAGCTCCTACAATGAGCAGTTCTTC. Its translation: CATTTGPSSYNEQFF.

This CDR3 is CASSSTGPYGYTF. DNA for the CDR3: TGTGCCAGCAGCTCGACAGGGCCCTATGGCTACACCTTC. V and J are TRBV11-2 and TRBJ1-2; 7 positions match TRBD1. Germline V gene lookup returns CDR1 SGHAT and CDR2 FQNNGV. The CDR3 spans 13 residues. The V and J ends lost 4 bases and 4 bases, in that order; junction bases with no gene match: 3.

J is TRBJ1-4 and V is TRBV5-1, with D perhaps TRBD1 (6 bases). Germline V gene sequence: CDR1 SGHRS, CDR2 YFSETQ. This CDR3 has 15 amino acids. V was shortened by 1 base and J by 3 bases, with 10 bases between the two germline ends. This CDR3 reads CASSLRAGANEKLFF. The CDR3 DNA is TGCGCCAGCAGCTTGAGGGCAGGGGCTAATGAAAAACTGTTTTTT.

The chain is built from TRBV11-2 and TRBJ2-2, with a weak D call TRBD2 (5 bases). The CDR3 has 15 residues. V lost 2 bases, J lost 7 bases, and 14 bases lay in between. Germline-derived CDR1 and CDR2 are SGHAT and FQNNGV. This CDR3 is CASSLSRGLSGELFF. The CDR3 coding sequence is TGTGCCAGCAGCTTAAGTCGCGGGTTGAGCGGGGAGCTGTTTTTT.

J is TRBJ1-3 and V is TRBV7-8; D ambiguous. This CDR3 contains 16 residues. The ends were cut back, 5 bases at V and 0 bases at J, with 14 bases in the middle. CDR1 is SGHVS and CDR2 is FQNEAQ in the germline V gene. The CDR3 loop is CASSPARIYSGNTIYF. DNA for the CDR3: TGTGCCAGCAGCCCCGCGCGAATTTACTCTGGAAACACCATATATTTT.

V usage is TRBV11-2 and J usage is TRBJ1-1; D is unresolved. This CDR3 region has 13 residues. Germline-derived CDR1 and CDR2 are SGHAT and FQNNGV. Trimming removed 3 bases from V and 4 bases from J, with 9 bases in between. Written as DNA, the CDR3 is TGTGCCAGCAGCTTGGAACAGTTCACTGAAGCTTTCTTT. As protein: CASSLEQFTEAFF.

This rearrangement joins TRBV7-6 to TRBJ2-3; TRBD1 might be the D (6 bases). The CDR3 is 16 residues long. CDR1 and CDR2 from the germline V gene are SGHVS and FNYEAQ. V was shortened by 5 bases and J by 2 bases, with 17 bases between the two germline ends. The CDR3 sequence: CASSLGTLTYTDTQYF. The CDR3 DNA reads TGTGCCAGCAGCCTAGGGACACTTACTTACACAGATACGCAGTATTTT.

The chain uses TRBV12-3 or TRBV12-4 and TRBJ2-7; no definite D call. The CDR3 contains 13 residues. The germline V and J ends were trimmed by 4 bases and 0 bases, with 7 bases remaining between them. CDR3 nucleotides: TGTGCCAGCAGTTCTAGGAGCTCCTACGAGCAGTACTTC. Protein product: CASSSRSSYEQYF.

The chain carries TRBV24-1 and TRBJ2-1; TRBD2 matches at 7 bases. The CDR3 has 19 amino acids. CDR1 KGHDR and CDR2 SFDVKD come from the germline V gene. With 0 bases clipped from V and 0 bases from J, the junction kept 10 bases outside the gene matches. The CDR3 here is CATSDLGPIGGGSYNEQFF. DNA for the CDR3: TGTGCCACCAGTGATTTGGGCCCAATTGGGGGGGGCTCCTACAATGAGCAGTTCTTC.

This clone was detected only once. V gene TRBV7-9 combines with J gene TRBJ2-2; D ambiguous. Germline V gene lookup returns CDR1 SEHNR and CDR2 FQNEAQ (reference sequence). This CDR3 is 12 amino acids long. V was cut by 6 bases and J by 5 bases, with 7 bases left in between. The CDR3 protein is CASRPDTGELFF. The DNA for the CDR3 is TGTGCCAGCAGACCAGATACCGGGGAGCTGTTTTTT.

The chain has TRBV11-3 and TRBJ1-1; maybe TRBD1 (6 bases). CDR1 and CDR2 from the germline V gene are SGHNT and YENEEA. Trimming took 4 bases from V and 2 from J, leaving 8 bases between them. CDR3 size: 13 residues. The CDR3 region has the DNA TGTGCCAGCAGCTGGACAGTAAACACTGAAGCTTTCTTT. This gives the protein CASSWTVNTEAFF.

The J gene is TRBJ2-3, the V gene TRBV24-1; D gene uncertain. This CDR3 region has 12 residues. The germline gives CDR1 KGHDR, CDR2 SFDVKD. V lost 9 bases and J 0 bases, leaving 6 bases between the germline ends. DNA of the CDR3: TGTGCCACCCAGTCTAGCACAGATACGCAGTATTTT. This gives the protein CATQSSTDTQYF.

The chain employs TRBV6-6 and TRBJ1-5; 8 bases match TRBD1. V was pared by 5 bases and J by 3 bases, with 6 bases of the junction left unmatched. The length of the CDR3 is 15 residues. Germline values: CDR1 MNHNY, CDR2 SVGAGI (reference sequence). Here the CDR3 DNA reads TGTGCCAGCAGTCCCCAGGGGGCGCACAATCAGCCCCAGCATTTT. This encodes CASSPQGAHNQPQHF.

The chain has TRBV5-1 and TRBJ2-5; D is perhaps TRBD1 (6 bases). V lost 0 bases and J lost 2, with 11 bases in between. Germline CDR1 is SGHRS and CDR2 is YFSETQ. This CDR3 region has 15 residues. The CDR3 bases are TGCGCCAGCAGCTTGGTCCCGGACAGACAAGAGACCCAGTACTTC. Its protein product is CASSLVPDRQETQYF.

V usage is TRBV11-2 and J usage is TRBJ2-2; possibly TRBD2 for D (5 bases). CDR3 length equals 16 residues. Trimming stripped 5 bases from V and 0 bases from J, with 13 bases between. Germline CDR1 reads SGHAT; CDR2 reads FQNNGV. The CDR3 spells CASSRRADANTGELFF. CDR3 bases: TGTGCCAGCAGCCGTAGAGCGGATGCGAACACCGGGGAGCTGTTTTTT.